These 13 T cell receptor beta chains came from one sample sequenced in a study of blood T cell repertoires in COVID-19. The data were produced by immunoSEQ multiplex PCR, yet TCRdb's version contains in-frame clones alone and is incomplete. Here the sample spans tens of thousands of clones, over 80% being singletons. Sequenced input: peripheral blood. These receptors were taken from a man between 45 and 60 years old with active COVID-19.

CDR3 region: CASFQSPFF. CDR3 nucleotides: TGTGCCAGCTTCCAAAGCCCGTTCTTC. The J gene is TRBJ2-1, the V gene TRBV18; D is undetermined. This CDR3 has 9 residues. The germline V gene encodes CDR1 KGHSH and CDR2 LQKENI. V was clipped by 7 bases and J by 15 bases, with 10 bases between them.

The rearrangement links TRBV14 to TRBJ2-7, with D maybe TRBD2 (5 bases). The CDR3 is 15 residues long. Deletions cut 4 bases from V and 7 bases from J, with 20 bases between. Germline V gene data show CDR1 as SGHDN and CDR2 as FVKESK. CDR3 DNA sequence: TGTGCCAGCAGCCTCTTCTTTCATACTAGGGAAGAGCAGTACTTC. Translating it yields CASSLFFHTREEQYF.

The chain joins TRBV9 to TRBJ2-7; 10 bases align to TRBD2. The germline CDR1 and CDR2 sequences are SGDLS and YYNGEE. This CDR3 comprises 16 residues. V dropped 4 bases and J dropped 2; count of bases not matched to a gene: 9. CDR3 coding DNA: TGTGCCAGCAGCCCCCGGACTAGCGGAGCTACCTACGAGCAGTACTTC. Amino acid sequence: CASSPRTSGATYEQYF.

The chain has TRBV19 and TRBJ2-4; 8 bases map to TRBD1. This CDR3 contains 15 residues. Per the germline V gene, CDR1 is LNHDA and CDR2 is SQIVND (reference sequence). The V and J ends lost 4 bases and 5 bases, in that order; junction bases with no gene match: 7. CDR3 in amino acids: CASSSLDRDQNIQYF. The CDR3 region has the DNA TGTGCCAGTAGTAGCTTGGACAGGGACCAAAACATTCAGTACTTC.

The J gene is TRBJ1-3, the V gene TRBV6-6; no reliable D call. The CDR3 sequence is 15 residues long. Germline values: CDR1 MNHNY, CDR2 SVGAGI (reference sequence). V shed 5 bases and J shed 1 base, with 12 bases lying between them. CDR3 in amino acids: CASSTARGSGNTIYF. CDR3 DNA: TGTGCCAGCAGTACCGCTCGAGGATCTGGAAACACCATATATTTT.

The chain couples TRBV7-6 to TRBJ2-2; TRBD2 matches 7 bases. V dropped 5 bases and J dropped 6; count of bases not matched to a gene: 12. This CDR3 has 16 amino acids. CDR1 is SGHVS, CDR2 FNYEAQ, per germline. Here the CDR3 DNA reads TGTGCCAGCAGCCCATCTTCAGGGACTAAATCCGGGGAGCTGTTTTTT. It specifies CASSPSSGTKSGELFF.

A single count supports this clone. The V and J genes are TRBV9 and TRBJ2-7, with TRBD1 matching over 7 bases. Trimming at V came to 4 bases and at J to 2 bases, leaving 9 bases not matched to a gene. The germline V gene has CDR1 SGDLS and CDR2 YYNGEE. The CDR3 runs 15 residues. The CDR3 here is CASSPTEGATYEQYF. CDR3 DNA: TGTGCCAGCAGCCCGACAGAGGGGGCTACCTACGAGCAGTACTTC. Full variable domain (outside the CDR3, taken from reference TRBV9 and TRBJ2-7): DSGVTQTPKHLITATGQRVTLRCSPRSGDLSVYWYQQSLDQGLQFLIQYYNGEERAKGNILERFSAQQFPDLHSELNLSSLELGDSALYFCASSPTEGATYEQYFGPGTRLTVT.

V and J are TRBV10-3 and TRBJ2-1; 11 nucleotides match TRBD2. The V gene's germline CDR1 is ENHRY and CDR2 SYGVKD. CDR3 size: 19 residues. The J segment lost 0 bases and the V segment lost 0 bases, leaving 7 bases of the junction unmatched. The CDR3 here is CAISESLAGAVSSYNEQFF. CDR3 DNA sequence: TGTGCCATCAGTGAGTCACTAGCGGGAGCCGTGAGCTCCTACAATGAGCAGTTCTTC.

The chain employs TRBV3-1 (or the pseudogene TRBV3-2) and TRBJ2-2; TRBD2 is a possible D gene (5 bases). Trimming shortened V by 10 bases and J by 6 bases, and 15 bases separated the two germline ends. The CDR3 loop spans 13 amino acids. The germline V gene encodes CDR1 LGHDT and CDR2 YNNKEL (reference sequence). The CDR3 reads CAIEGAWPGELFF. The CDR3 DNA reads TGTGCCATCGAGGGAGCCTGGCCCGGGGAGCTGTTTTTT.

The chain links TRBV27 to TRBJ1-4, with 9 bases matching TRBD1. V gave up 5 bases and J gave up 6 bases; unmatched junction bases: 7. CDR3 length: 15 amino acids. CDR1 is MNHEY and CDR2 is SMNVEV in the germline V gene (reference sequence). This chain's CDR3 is CASSPRQGGYEKLFF. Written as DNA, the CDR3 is TGTGCCAGCAGTCCCCGACAGGGGGGCTATGAAAAACTGTTTTTT.

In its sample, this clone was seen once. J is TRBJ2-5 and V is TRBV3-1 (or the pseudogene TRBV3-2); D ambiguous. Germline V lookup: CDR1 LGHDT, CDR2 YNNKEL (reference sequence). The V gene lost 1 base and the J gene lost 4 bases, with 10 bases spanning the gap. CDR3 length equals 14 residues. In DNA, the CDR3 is TGTGCCAGCAGCCAAGTGTCGGCAGGAGAGACCCAGTACTTC. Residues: CASSQVSAGETQYF.

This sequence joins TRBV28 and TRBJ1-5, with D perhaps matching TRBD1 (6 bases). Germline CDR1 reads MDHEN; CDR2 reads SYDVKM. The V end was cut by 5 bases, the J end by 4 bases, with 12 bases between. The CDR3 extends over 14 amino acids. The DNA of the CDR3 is TGTGCCAGCAGTCCCCGACAGGATAATCAGCCCCAGCATTTT. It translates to CASSPRQDNQPQHF.

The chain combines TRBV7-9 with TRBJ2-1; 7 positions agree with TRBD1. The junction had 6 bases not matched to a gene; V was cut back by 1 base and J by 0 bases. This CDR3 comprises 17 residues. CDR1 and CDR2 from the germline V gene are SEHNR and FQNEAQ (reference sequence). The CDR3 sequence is CASSLGGGSSSYNEQFF. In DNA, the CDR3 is TGTGCCAGCAGCTTAGGAGGGGGCTCAAGCTCCTACAATGAGCAGTTCTTC.